This record covers a single T cell receptor (beta chain). What it binds is not known. PCR used 60 Vbeta primers and 13 Jbeta primers. Assay: immunoSEQ multiplex PCR; the TCRdb copy retains only in-frame clones and omits some. Among some 200,000 clones listed, over 80% were seen once. These data come from a study of cytomegalovirus exposure and HLA in healthy donors. Study summary: Of the donors genotyped, 398 in all, 81% fell in the Caucasian-associated ancestry cluster.

V lost 4 bases and J lost 2; bases outside the gene matches: 9. CDR3 length: 18 amino acids. Germline CDR1 reads MNHEY; CDR2 reads SMNVEV (reference sequence). Notes on the study in general: Cytomegalovirus status was reportedly diagnosed by the classifier with high sensitivity and specificity. A link between a missense DCLRE1C variant and TCR beta V- and J-gene trimming emerged from a later analysis.

The rearrangement uses TRBV27 and TRBJ2-1, with 12 bases fitting TRBD2. The sample was PBMCs. This TCR derives from a boy aged 2-15 years in good health and CMV-seronegative. In DNA, the CDR3 is TGTGCCAGCAGTTCGCCAAGGACTAGCGGGACGCCCTACAATGAGCAGTTCTTC. Protein product: CASSSPRTSGTPYNEQFF.